This record looks at one T cell receptor beta chain sequence and its context. These data are taken from a study of PD-L1 blockade in urothelial cancer. Across the study: Investigators checked blood 3 weeks (second dose) and 6 weeks after treatment start. Blood samples had a median of 141,255 T cells, roughly 83,000 unique TCRs, and clonality 0.08 to 0.09.

Repertoires were generated with immunoSEQ multiplex PCR, while TCRdb's copy carries only in-frame clones and drops some. The data show tens of thousands of clones, with about 88% seen just once and about 11% held by the top ten. Time point given: peripheral blood 6 weeks after treatment start. All patients carried locally advanced or metastatic urothelial carcinoma. The sequences come from PBMCs, collected around atezolizumab (anti-PD-L1) treatment. The sequence came from a man between 60 and 75 years old with urothelial cancer.

CDR3: CSVRLTGAGTEAFF. The CDR3 nucleotides are TGCAGCGTGAGATTGACAGGGGCTGGCACTGAAGCTTTCTTT. V and J are TRBV29-1 and TRBJ1-1; 8 bases fit TRBD1. CDR1 is SQVTM, CDR2 ANQGSEA, per germline. The CDR3 contains 14 residues. The V segment lost 6 bases and the J segment 4 bases; nucleotides outside the gene matches: 10.